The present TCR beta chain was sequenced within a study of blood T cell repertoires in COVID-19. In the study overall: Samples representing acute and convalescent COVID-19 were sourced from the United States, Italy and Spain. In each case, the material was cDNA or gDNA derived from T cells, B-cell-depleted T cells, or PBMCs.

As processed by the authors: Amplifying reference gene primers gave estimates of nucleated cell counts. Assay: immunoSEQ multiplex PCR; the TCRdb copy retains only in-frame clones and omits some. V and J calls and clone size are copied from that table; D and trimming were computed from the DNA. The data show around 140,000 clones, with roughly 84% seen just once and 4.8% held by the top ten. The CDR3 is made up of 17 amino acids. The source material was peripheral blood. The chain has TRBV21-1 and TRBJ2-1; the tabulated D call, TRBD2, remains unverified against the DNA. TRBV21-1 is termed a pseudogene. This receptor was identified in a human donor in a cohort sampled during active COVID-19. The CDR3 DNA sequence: TGTGCCAGCAGCAAAGCCGGTCGCGGGAGCTCATACAATGAGCAGTTCTTC. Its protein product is CASSKAGRGSSYNEQFF.